These T cell receptor beta chains were read from a single sample in a study of cytomegalovirus exposure and HLA in healthy donors. TCRdb's copy holds only in-frame clones and misses some; the assay was immunoSEQ multiplex PCR. This sample has 95,000 to 100,000 clones; under 80% occur once, and the top ten carry about 7%. Sequenced input: PBMCs. These receptors were taken from a man in his forties or fifties in good health and CMV-seropositive. The CDR3 runs from the conserved cysteine through the conserved F or W. D genes are given only for firm matches. Expanded clones get a size class; other rows say once, few or many, or leave the size out.

v_call	clone_size	j_call	d_call	cdr3_aa	cdr3_nt
TRBV7-8	once	TRBJ1-5	NA	CASSLEGRSNQPQHF	TGTGCCAGCAGCTTAGAGGGGCGTAGCAATCAGCCCCAGCATTTT
TRBV5-1	NA	TRBJ2-7	NA	CASRGDSSSYEQYF	TGCGCCAGCAGAGGGGACTCTAGCTCCTACGAGCAGTACTTC
TRBV19	few	TRBJ2-3	NA	CASSGALGGGGDTQYF	TGTGCCAGTAGTGGGGCCTTGGGGGGAGGAGGAGATACGCAGTATTTT
TRBV7-8	few	TRBJ2-7	NA	CASKHRPAYEQYF	TGTGCCAGCAAGCACAGGCCGGCATACGAGCAGTACTTC
TRBV10-1	NA	TRBJ1-2	NA	CASSSQVNYGYTF	TGCGCCAGCAGTTCACAGGTTAACTATGGCTACACCTTC
TRBV27	NA	TRBJ2-7	TRBD2	CASSLSLTSATYEQYF	TGTGCCAGCAGTTTATCGCTGACTAGCGCGACCTACGAGCAGTACTTC
TRBV5-1	NA	TRBJ2-2	TRBD2	CASSLTGTSGGSGELFF	TGCGCCAGCAGCTTGACCGGGACTAGCGGGGGCTCCGGGGAGCTGTTTTTT
TRBV11-3	NA	TRBJ2-1	TRBD1	CASSQDRALGGEQFF	TGTGCCAGCAGCCAAGACAGGGCCCTTGGGGGTGAGCAGTTCTTC
TRBV29-1	NA	TRBJ1-6	TRBD1	CSARDSTGGDSPLHF	TGCAGCGCTAGGGACAGTACAGGAGGGGATTCACCCCTCCACTTT
TRBV2	NA	TRBJ1-1	TRBD1	CASRETGGFTEAFF	TGTGCCAGCAGGGAAACAGGGGGCTTCACTGAAGCTTTCTTT
TRBV18	NA	TRBJ2-5	NA	CASSPVPGFQETQYF	TGTGCCAGCTCACCCGTACCAGGATTCCAAGAGACCCAGTACTTC
TRBV9	NA	TRBJ2-2	TRBD1	CASSGQGAGELFF	TGTGCCAGCAGCGGGCAGGGGGCCGGGGAGCTGTTTTTT
TRBV2	NA	TRBJ2-1	TRBD2	CASRVLREGRDEQFF	TGTGCCAGCAGGGTCCTCCGGGAGGGGAGGGATGAGCAGTTCTTC
TRBV5-1	NA	TRBJ2-5	NA	CASNQGRSQETQYF	TGCGCCAGCAATCAGGGCAGGTCTCAAGAGACCCAGTACTTC
TRBV9	NA	TRBJ2-5	TRBD2	CASSVDGGGGETQYF	TGTGCCAGCAGCGTAGATGGCGGGGGGGGAGAGACCCAGTACTTC
TRBV6-1	once	TRBJ2-5	TRBD1	CASSVLGQGEGETQYF	TGTGCCAGCAGTGTATTGGGACAGGGGGAAGGAGAGACCCAGTACTTC
TRBV6-4	NA	TRBJ2-6	TRBD2	CASSDGLAGVGANVLTF	TGTGCCAGCAGTGACGGGCTAGCGGGAGTTGGGGCCAACGTCCTGACTTTC
TRBV5-5	NA	TRBJ2-1	NA	CASSLGDRYNEQFF	TGTGCCAGCAGCTTGGGCGACAGGTACAATGAGCAGTTCTTC
TRBV5-8	NA	TRBJ2-7	TRBD2	CASSLVLAGDYEQYF	TGTGCCAGCAGCTTGGTACTAGCGGGGGACTACGAGCAGTACTTC
TRBV29-1	NA	TRBJ1-2	NA	CSIQPRGTNYGYTF	TGCAGCATCCAACCGCGGGGAACTAACTATGGCTACACCTTC
TRBV9	NA	TRBJ2-3	TRBD2	CASSDLTSSTDTQYF	TGTGCCAGCAGCGACCTGACTAGCTCCACAGATACGCAGTATTTT
TRBV27	NA	TRBJ1-5	TRBD1	CASSLSTGGGQPQHF	TGTGCCAGCAGTTTAAGTACAGGGGGCGGTCAGCCCCAGCATTTT
TRBV6-5	NA	TRBJ1-3	NA	CASSYSSSGNTIYF	TGTGCCAGCAGTTACAGTAGCTCTGGAAACACCATATATTTT
TRBV7-2	few	TRBJ2-3	TRBD1	CASSPSTGVIGDTQYF	TGTGCCAGCAGCCCTTCGACAGGGGTGATAGGAGATACGCAGTATTTT
TRBV6-6	NA	TRBJ1-1	NA	CASSYRYEAFF	TGTGCCAGCAGTTACCGCTATGAAGCTTTCTTT
TRBV11-2	few	TRBJ2-1	NA	CASSLASGFSHNEQFF	TGTGCCAGCAGCTTAGCTTCAGGGTTTTCCCACAATGAGCAGTTCTTC
TRBV4-2	NA	TRBJ2-3	TRBD2	CASSPGGGYTDTQYF	TGTGCCAGCAGCCCTGGGGGGGGGTACACAGATACGCAGTATTTT
TRBV5-8	NA	TRBJ2-3	TRBD2	CASSFSGGTTDTQYF	TGTGCCAGCAGCTTCAGCGGGGGAACTACAGATACGCAGTATTTT
TRBV1	few	TRBJ2-2	NA	CTSSPSAHCGLAGGRRTGELFF	TGCACCAGCAGCCCCTCCGCCCACTGTGGGCTAGCGGGGGGGCGGCGCACCGGGGAGCTGTTTTTT
TRBV29-1	NA	TRBJ1-1	NA	CSVSTGGVNTEAFF	TGCAGCGTTTCAACTGGCGGGGTGAACACTGAAGCTTTCTTT
TRBV6-6	few	TRBJ1-1	NA	CASSSIGPAADTEAFF	TGTGCCAGCAGTTCCATCGGCCCCGCGGCGGACACTGAAGCTTTCTTT
TRBV9	NA	TRBJ2-2	NA	CASSARGWNTGELFF	TGTGCCAGCAGTGCCAGGGGATGGAACACCGGGGAGCTGTTTTTT
TRBV9	NA	TRBJ2-1	TRBD1	CASSVARGQGIDNEQFF	TGTGCCAGCAGCGTAGCTAGGGGACAGGGGATCGACAATGAGCAGTTCTTC
TRBV5-1	NA	TRBJ2-7	TRBD1	CASSLGAGTGYEQYF	TGCGCCAGCAGCTTGGGAGCCGGGACAGGCTACGAGCAGTACTTC
TRBV27	NA	TRBJ2-7	NA	CASSFRGEQYF	TGTGCCAGCAGTTTCAGGGGAGAGCAGTACTTC